The T cell receptor (beta chain) described here comes from a study of blood T cells in healthy people across ages. Details on this clonotype: Its antigen is not identified.

The use of a sample-barcoded 5' primer and a J-beta primer mix characterized a second PCR of 7 to 11 cycles. TCRdb independently ran MiXCR on the 5' RACE reads; one entry per CDR3 protein. The sample yields under 2 million distinct CDR3 sequences, roughly 32% seen once. Findings and limits, study-wide: Observed TCR beta diversity per million T cells went down as age went up. This fall followed a roughly linear course with age.

Germline assignment: CDR1 DFQATT and CDR2 SNEGSKA (reference sequence). The CDR3 runs 13 residues. The germline V and J ends were trimmed by 0 bases and 3 bases, with 6 bases remaining between them. The source is a woman between 25 and 40 years old in good health. The gene calls are TRBV20-1 and TRBJ2-4, with a possible D match to TRBD2 (6 bases). The sequencing sample was made of blood. The CDR3 loop reads CSAREEGKNIQYF. CDR3 nucleotide sequence: TGCAGTGCTAGAGAGGAGGGCAAAAACATTCAGTACTTC.